This T cell receptor (beta chain) was found in a study of cytomegalovirus exposure and HLA in healthy donors (dated by TCRdb to the late 2010s). Turning to the overall study: An earlier analysis of approximately 600 of the donors reported 250 to 300 Gb of sequence data and 120 million or so unique TCR beta sequences from 150 million to 200 million T cells. An early release that covered fewer than 750 HLA-typed donors contained around 300 gigabases of sequencing data and roughly 84 million unique TCR sequences. Among the roughly 380 genotyped donors, around 81% belonged to the genetic ancestry cluster associated with self-reported Caucasian donors. The aim of the study was to test whether cataloging public T cell receptors could identify signatures of past pathogen exposure. Using immunosequencing, the study profiled T cell repertoires from about 610 subjects and related those repertoires to cytomegalovirus serostatus. In addition to the first cohort of about 650 subjects, a separate validation cohort of around 110 different subjects was used. High-throughput TCR immunosequencing, statistical association of individual TCRs with disease status, and machine learning were combined to predict cytomegalovirus infection status. In a later analysis, previously published TCR beta repertoires from 600 to 850 donors were re-analyzed and high-resolution HLA genotyping was added so that TCR occurrence patterns could be studied. The later analysis used no new phenotypic data to find candidate immune exposures, relying instead on TCR beta sequences and their occurrence across donors. An earlier analysis of roughly 580 of the donors used high-throughput TCR beta sequencing to judge whether each TCR beta V gene segment behaved as functional or pseudogenic. Donor age, sex, ethnicity and CMV serostatus were collected together with the repertoire data. A later genetic analysis used genome-wide SNP genotypes for about 65% of the 666 donors, treating that subset as a discovery cohort. Every repertoire in the discovery cohort had been generated on one and the same sequencing platform. HLA typing included class I and class II loci at four-digit resolution. Typing coverage differed by locus: A, B, C, DRB1 and DQB1 were typed in roughly 620-630 donors, DQA1 in about 560, DPA1 in nearly 610, and DPB1 in 450 to 480. Several DR-DQ haplotypes were handled as single units for association and clustering because linkage in the cohort was strong. Among some 400 genotyped donors of the cohort, an average of approximately 220,000 unique TCR beta nucleotide sequences was sequenced per donor, of which 15% to 20% were non-productive.

The library was produced with the immunoSEQ multiplex PCR assay. A mixture of 60 forward primers for TCR Vbeta segments and 13 reverse primers for TCR Jbeta segments was used in the multiplex PCR. The CDR3 region of rearranged TCR beta genes was amplified from genomic DNA with a multiplex PCR assay. The amplified TCR beta libraries were sequenced on the Illumina HiSeq System as 87-base-pair reads. On the study's bioinformatics: In a later analysis, roughly 80 million unique TCR beta chains were counted across the 500 to 850 repertoires, and about 9.9 million of these chains were shared by at least two donors. To remove PCR and sequencing errors, raw reads were error-corrected and collapsed into unique sequences using a nearest-neighbor algorithm that merged closely related sequences. CDR3 sequences were aligned to IMGT reference sequences to assign V, D and J gene segments. For a sequence to be retained, at least a six-nucleotide match to both a V gene segment and a J gene segment was required. Rearrangements were called productive when the CDR3 lacked stop codons and stayed in frame with V and J; all others were non-productive. Following IMGT convention, CDR3 was defined as the stretch from the second conserved V-encoded cysteine up to the conserved J-encoded phenylalanine. The earlier analysis of about 590 of the donors excluded sequences that lacked an unambiguous match to a single V gene segment. An earlier analysis of 587 of the donors classified V segments as functional when productive rearrangements were above 56.7% and as segregating when the standard deviation between donors was above 5%. A statistical classification framework was developed to diagnose cytomegalovirus status using the catalog of TCR beta chain sequences. A later analysis assigned V and J genes by comparing TCR nucleotide sequences with IMGT/GENE-DB human TR gene sequences. Using the TCRdist pipeline, a later analysis assigned CDR3 sequences along with most-parsimonious VDJ recombination scenarios. In a later analysis, each TCR beta chain was defined by its CDR3 amino acid sequence together with its V-gene family, and reads without a unique V-gene family were excluded. As a way to deal with suspected cross-contamination and a sequencing artifact, a later analysis dropped 450 to 600 nucleotide sequences that were highly shared and had low generation probability. A later analysis calculated a clonal expansion index for each public chain from normalized within-repertoire ranks of inferred template counts. A later analysis computed generation probabilities with a VDJ recombination model fitted to out-of-frame rearrangements, and checked the results against IGoR. Hypergeometric tests were used in a later analysis to score TCR-TCR, TCR-HLA and TCR-CMV co-occurrence, with a repertoire-size bias correction applied to the TCR pairs. In a later analysis, false discovery rates were estimated by permuting HLA or CMV assignments 20 times. In a later analysis, co-occurring TCRs were grouped using DBSCAN, and TCRdist sequence similarity was added for clustering within HLA-allele-positive subsets. Repertoires with fewer than 30,000 or more than 120,000 public chains were left out of co-occurrence clustering, as were roughly five repertoires with anomalous nucleotide sharing. TCRdb obtained this table from immuneACCESS and retained in-frame rearrangements with V and J assigned. These tables miss some clones; where compared with another copy, unresolved V genes account for less than half of the shortfall, and the remainder is unexplained. V, J and clone size derive from that table, while D and trimming were established from the DNA sequence. The sample data list roughly 140,000 clones, and about 85% of these were observed just once. In total, the top ten clones hold less than 2.5% of the sample.

The CDR3, from cysteine to phenylalanine, totals 16 residues. Kept here is only the CDR3 DNA, which spans 48 bases and is read in frame from base 1. V lost 5 bases and J lost 4 bases, and the count of bases not matched to a germline gene is 9. Taken from the germline V gene, the CDR1 and CDR2 loops are SNHLY and FYNNEI. With respect to this clone: The target of this receptor is not known. Per-nucleotide qualities are absent, and no much larger clonotype sits a single base away.

What the work shows at the level of the full study, not this receptor alone: Most TCR sequences were observed very rarely across donors, whereas some public TCRs were present in many individuals. In a later analysis, 16,951 TCR beta sequences were associated with specific HLA alleles at a false discovery rate of 0.05. In a later analysis, most CMV-associated TCR beta chains were found to appear HLA-restricted, with HLA associations seemingly driven largely by CMV exposure. A cluster of highly shared sequence variants was judged likely to be a technical artifact of the sequencing pipeline. Compared with the 666-donor mean, donors in an Asian-associated ancestry cluster had fewer N-insertions in productive TCRs, according to a later genetic analysis. In a later analysis, several top co-occurrence clusters were reported to appear linked to parvovirus B19, influenza, CMV and Epstein-Barr virus. Immune exposure information for the cohort was limited to CMV serostatus. In this cohort, only TCR beta chains were sequenced, and detectable features were limited by the absence of alpha or paired-chain data. Because HLA typing was missing for some donors at each locus, association tests included only the typed subset. Because the 87-base-pair reads could not distinguish some IMGT-functional V segments, including TRBV6-2 and TRBV6-3, those segments were excluded. According to the authors, the approach could potentially be generalized to other disease states and immunological phenotypes. A later genetic analysis associated a missense DCLRE1C variant with V-gene and J-gene trimming of TCR beta chains, and an independent cohort replicated the association. Because counts were too low, 15 to 20 rarely observed V segments, including chromosome 9 orphons, were left out of the earlier analysis of 587 of the donors. In both the original and validation cohorts, the classifier was reported to diagnose cytomegalovirus status with high specificity and sensitivity. A further reported finding was that TCR beta sequences accurately predicted the HLA-A and HLA-B alleles for most subjects in the first cohort. In vitro tests confirmed that a few of the cytomegalovirus-associated TCR beta chains recognize cytomegalovirus antigens. Compared with equally common non-associated chains, HLA-associated TCR beta chains in a later analysis were more clonally expanded and had lower generation probabilities. The study listed around 160 TCR beta chains as associated with cytomegalovirus. According to a later analysis, TCR association rates differed among HLA loci, with DRB1 alleles showing the most associated TCRs and HLA-C alleles showing the fewest. Assigning TCR associations to individual alleles was difficult when HLA alleles, especially DR and DQ, strongly co-occurred. The presence/absence analyses assumed that sequencing depth was roughly uniform across donors, and that assumption may not be true. Broadly in line with IMGT annotations, most TCR beta V segments showed up in productive rearrangements about 87% or about 30% of the time in an earlier analysis of 450 to 750 of the donors. Linkage disequilibrium might explain the correlated functional status among segregating V segments, but an unknown experimental factor could not be ruled out.

The cohort was made up of approximately 700 healthy bone marrow donors. Cohort members were all nominally healthy when sampled, although unrecorded immune exposures were likely present. The donor was CMV seronegative and belonged to the group of around 350 seronegative cohort members. A peripheral blood sample was collected from each donor, and TCR beta sequencing was performed on peripheral blood mononuclear cells. Genomic DNA was extracted from the blood cell samples with the Qiagen DNeasy Blood Extraction Kit. The chain employs TRBV2 and TRBJ2-3; TRBD1 fits 10 bases in the junction. The TCR was taken from a woman aged 18-29 years in good health and CMV-seronegative. The sequenced material came from PBMCs. The CDR3 in this case is CASSHRQGALADTQYF. The nucleotide sequence reads TGTGCCAGCAGTCACCGACAGGGGGCCCTCGCAGATACGCAGTATTTT.